This is a list of T cell receptor beta chains from one sample in a study of blood T cells in healthy people across ages. TCRdb itself ran the 5' RACE reads through MiXCR, one entry per CDR3 protein. The repertoire includes about 1.4 million distinct CDR3 sequences, 45% to 70% of them detected once, and under 8.5% sits in the top ten. Sequencing was performed on blood. These receptors all come from a man aged 18 to 29 in good health. CDR3s include the opening cysteine and the closing phenylalanine or tryptophan. D genes are given only for firm matches. A row's size may be missing; if present it is once, few, many or a size class.

J | D | V | size | CDR3 | DNA
TRBJ2-3 | TRBD2 | TRBV29-1 | - | CSVAIAGVADTQYF | TGCAGCGTGGCCATAGCGGGAGTAGCAGATACGCAGTATTTT
TRBJ2-7 | - | TRBV28 | few | CASSFGQGLFAYEQYF | TGTGCCAGCAGTTTTGGGCAGGGCCTTTTCGCCTACGAGCAGTACTTC
TRBJ2-3 | - | TRBV4-1 | - | CASSQMGTIADTQYF | TGCGCCAGCAGCCAGATGGGAACAATTGCAGATACGCAGTATTTT
TRBJ1-5 | - | TRBV30 | - | CAWSQGQGEQPQHF | TGTGCCTGGAGTCAGGGGCAGGGAGAACAGCCCCAGCATTTT
TRBJ2-3 | - | TRBV20-1 | - | CSAIGLLRSAADTQYF | TGCAGTGCTATTGGGCTCCTGCGTAGCGCCGCAGATACGCAGTATTTT
TRBJ2-1 | TRBD2 | TRBV7-9 | - | CASSPDLAEYNEQFF | TGTGCCAGCAGCCCAGATCTAGCGGAGTACAATGAGCAGTTCTTC
TRBJ2-3 | - | TRBV20-1 | - | CSASPPLTQYF | TGCAGTGCTAGCCCCCCCCTTACGCAGTATTTT
TRBJ2-6 | - | TRBV4-3 | - | CASSQVDGGYGANVLTF | TGCGCCAGCAGCCAAGTCGATGGTGGGTATGGGGCCAACGTCCTGACTTTC
TRBJ2-1 | TRBD2 | TRBV20-1 | - | CSARGGGLSYNEQFF | TGCAGTGCTAGAGGGGGGGGACTGAGCTACAATGAGCAGTTCTTC
TRBJ2-1 | - | TRBV4-1 | once | CASSQFDGESLSSYNEQFF | TGCGCCAGCAGCCAATTTGACGGGGAAAGCCTCAGCTCCTACAATGAGCAGTTCTTC
TRBJ2-4 | - | TRBV2 | - | CASSGDRSEAKNIQYF | TGTGCCAGCAGTGGAGACAGGTCCGAGGCCAAAAACATTCAGTACTTC
TRBJ2-3 | - | TRBV15 | - | CATSRVRELADTQYF | TGTGCCACCAGCAGAGTCCGGGAGTTGGCAGATACGCAGTATTTT
TRBJ2-3 | - | TRBV7-9 | - | CASSVSYTDTQYF | TGTGCCAGCAGCGTTTCTTACACAGATACGCAGTATTTT
TRBJ2-2 | - | TRBV6-1 | - | CASSGYPGELFF | TGTGCCAGCTCCGGGTACCCCGGGGAGCTGTTTTTT
TRBJ1-6 | - | TRBV6-5 | - | CATTQGSNSPLHF | TGTGCCACGACGCAGGGCAGTAATTCACCCCTCCACTTT
TRBJ2-7 | - | TRBV20-1 | few | CSASEGFSYEQYF | TGCAGTGCTAGCGAAGGGTTCTCCTACGAGCAGTACTTC
TRBJ2-7 | - | TRBV2 | - | CASSAEGSPSYEQHF | TGTGCCAGCAGTGCGGAGGGATCCCCTTCCTACGAGCAGCACTTC
TRBJ1-1 | - | TRBV4-1 | - | CASSTRQGNTEAFF | TGCGCCAGCAGCACCCGACAAGGGAACACTGAAGCTTTCTTT
TRBJ2-1 | TRBD2 | TRBV7-2 | - | CASSSLAGGHNEQFF | TGTGCCAGCAGCTCTCTAGCGGGGGGCCACAATGAGCAGTTCTTC
TRBJ2-7 | - | TRBV7-9 | - | CASSRWGTGPNSYEQYF | TGTGCCAGCAGCCGTTGGGGCACAGGGCCGAACTCCTACGAGCAGTACTTC
TRBJ2-7 | - | TRBV3-1 | - | CASSHRGKGTYEQYF | TGTGCCAGCAGCCACAGGGGAAAGGGAACCTACGAGCAGTACTTC
TRBJ1-1 | - | TRBV5-6 | - | CASSLDSEAFF | TGTGCCAGCAGCTTGGACTCTGAAGCTTTCTTT
TRBJ2-6 | - | TRBV20-1 | once | CSASNGEAGANVLTF | TGCAGTGCTAGCAACGGAGAAGCTGGGGCCAACGTCCTGACTTTC
TRBJ2-7 | - | TRBV7-2 | - | CASSLFRDFSYEQYF | TGTGCCAGCAGCTTATTCCGGGACTTCTCCTACGAGCAGTACTTC
TRBJ2-1 | - | TRBV20-1 | - | CSARDRIGSLAYNEQFF | TGCAGTGCTAGAGATCGTATCGGGTCGTTGGCCTACAATGAGCAGTTCTTC
TRBJ2-4 | TRBD1 | TRBV20-1 | - | CSAGGDRVGQYF | TGCAGTGCTGGGGGGGACAGGGTCGGGCAGTACTTC
TRBJ1-3 | - | TRBV6-5 | - | CASSYSGQEGDTIYF | TGTGCCAGCAGTTACTCGGGGCAGGAAGGCGACACCATATATTTT
TRBJ2-5 | TRBD1 | TRBV13 | - | CASSERDREETQYF | TGTGCCAGCAGTGAACGGGACAGGGAAGAGACCCAGTACTTC
TRBJ2-1 | - | TRBV3-1 | - | CASSQDWSRPEQFF | TGTGCCAGCAGCCAAGATTGGTCTAGGCCAGAGCAGTTCTTC
TRBJ2-5 | - | TRBV7-8 | - | CASFEEGPQTQYF | TGTGCCAGCTTTGAGGAGGGCCCCCAGACCCAGTACTTC
TRBJ2-7 | - | TRBV27 | - | CASSSGRLGNYNEQYF | TGTGCCAGCAGTTCGGGCCGACTAGGGAACTACAATGAGCAGTACTTC
TRBJ2-7 | - | TRBV29-1 | many | CSVARDGYEQYF | TGCAGCGTCGCCCGGGACGGCTACGAGCAGTACTTC
TRBJ1-3 | - | TRBV7-7 | - | CASSFGGLGNTIYF | TGTGCCAGCAGCTTCGGGGGCTTGGGAAACACCATATATTTT
TRBJ1-5 | - | TRBV12-3/TRBV12-4 | few | CASEPGWSFNQPQHF | TGTGCCAGCGAACCCGGGTGGAGTTTCAATCAGCCCCAGCATTTT
TRBJ1-6 | TRBD1 | TRBV10-3 | few | CAITNGTAYNSPLHF | TGTGCCATCACTAACGGGACAGCCTATAATTCACCCCTCCACTTT
TRBJ2-1 | - | TRBV3-1 | - | CASSPTTGSPSIYNEQFF | TGTGCCAGCAGCCCGACGACAGGCTCCCCGTCAATCTACAATGAGCAGTTCTTC
TRBJ2-5 | - | TRBV5-1 | - | CASSFLLKETQYF | TGCGCCAGCAGCTTCCTGCTCAAAGAGACCCAGTACTTC
TRBJ2-1 | - | TRBV12-5 | - | CASGQTGVSKGHEQFF | TGTGCTAGTGGTCAGACAGGCGTCTCAAAGGGGCATGAGCAGTTCTTC
TRBJ2-4 | TRBD2 | TRBV3-1 | - | CASSQVHSGKGQRQYF | TGTGCCAGCAGCCAAGTGCACAGCGGGAAAGGTCAAAGGCAGTACTTC
TRBJ1-2 | - | TRBV20-1 | - | CSALLTRPRINYGYTF | TGCAGTGCTTTGTTGACGCGACCGAGAATTAACTATGGCTACACCTTC
TRBJ2-6 | TRBD1 | TRBV6-5 | - | CASSYRKGGPSGANVLTF | TGTGCCAGCAGTTACCGGAAAGGGGGCCCCTCTGGGGCCAACGTCCTGACTTTC
TRBJ2-4 | TRBD2 | TRBV12-3/TRBV12-4 | few | CASSEGSLSAGEQYF | TGTGCCAGCAGCGAAGGGTCCCTCTCGGCGGGGGAGCAGTACTTC
TRBJ2-5 | TRBD2 | TRBV12-3/TRBV12-4 | - | CASTVSGGGETQYF | TGTGCCAGCACCGTCAGCGGGGGAGGAGAGACCCAGTACTTC
TRBJ2-1 | TRBD2 | TRBV5-1 | - | CASSFGRAGENEQFF | TGCGCCAGCAGCTTCGGGAGGGCCGGGGAAAATGAGCAGTTCTTC
TRBJ2-1 | - | TRBV7-6 | - | CASSLVVLGNEQFF | TGTGCCAGCAGCTTAGTCGTCCTGGGAAATGAGCAGTTCTTC